The clone carrying this T cell receptor beta chain has just a few counts. Its antigen is unidentified. This specimen comes from a study of metastatic and nonmetastatic thyroid tumors. About the research overall: Where malignant and benign thyroid patients were concerned, repertoires were compared across blood and tumor or nodule tissue. Study-level points and caveats: A significant increase in TCR beta diversity was reportedly seen in malignant thyroid tumors relative to benign nodules, in blood and tumor.

The germline gives CDR1 MDHEN, CDR2 SYDVKM. CDR3 length: 12 amino acids. With 7 bases removed from V and 3 bases from J, the gap between germline ends came to 10 bases. As processed by the authors: In papillary thyroid cancer, a distant-metastasis classifier was built using CDR3 differences across clinicopathological groups. Via MiXCR, TCRdb re-called the PCR reads. TCRdb, not the original authors, processed these V and J calls. Of about 14,000 clones in the sample, roughly 30% were seen once. Prior to thyroid surgery, none of the patients had received any treatment. The receptor was derived from a female donor with papillary thyroid cancer or a benign thyroid nodule (not recorded which). Some clones in this sample may be carry-over from other donors' samples. The chain employs TRBV28 and TRBJ2-7; TRBD1 might be the D (6 bases). Sequencing was done on a sample of tumor tissue. The CDR3 region has the DNA TGTGCCAGCAATGAGGACAGCTACGAGCAGTACTTC. This translates into CASNEDSYEQYF.